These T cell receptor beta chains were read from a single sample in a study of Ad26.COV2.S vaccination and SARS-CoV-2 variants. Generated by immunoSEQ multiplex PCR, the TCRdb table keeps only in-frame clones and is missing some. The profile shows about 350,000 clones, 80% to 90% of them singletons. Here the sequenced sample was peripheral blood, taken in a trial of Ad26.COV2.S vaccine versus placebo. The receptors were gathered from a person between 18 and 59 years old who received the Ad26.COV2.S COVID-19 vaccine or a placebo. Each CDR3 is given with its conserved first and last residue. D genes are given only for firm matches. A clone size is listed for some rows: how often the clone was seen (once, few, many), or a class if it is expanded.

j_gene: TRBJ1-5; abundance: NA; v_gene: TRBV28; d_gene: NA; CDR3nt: TGTGCCAGCAGCCCCGTCGATTTTAGCAATCAGCCCCAGCATTTT; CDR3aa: CASSPVDFSNQPQHF
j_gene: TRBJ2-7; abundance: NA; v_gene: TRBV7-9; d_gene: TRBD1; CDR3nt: TGTGCCAGCAGCCAGGGACAGGAGAACCTCTACGAGCAGTACTTC; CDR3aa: CASSQGQENLYEQYF
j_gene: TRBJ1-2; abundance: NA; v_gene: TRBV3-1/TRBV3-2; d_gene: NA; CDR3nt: TGTGCCAGCAGCCAAGGGGGCAGCAACAACTATGGCTACACCTTC; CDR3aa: CASSQGGSNNYGYTF
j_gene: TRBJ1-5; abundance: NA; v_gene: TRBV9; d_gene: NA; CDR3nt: TGTGCCAGCAGCGTAGACATGGGCAATCAGCCCCAGCATTTT; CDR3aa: CASSVDMGNQPQHF
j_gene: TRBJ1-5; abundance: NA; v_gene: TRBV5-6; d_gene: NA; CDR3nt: TGTGCCAGCAGCCTTTTCGGGACTGCAAGTGTCGGCAATCAGCCCCAGCATTTT; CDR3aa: CASSLFGTASVGNQPQHF
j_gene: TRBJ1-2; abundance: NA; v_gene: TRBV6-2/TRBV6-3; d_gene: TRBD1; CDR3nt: TGTGCCAGCAGTTCCCGGGACAGGGGCCCCTATGGCTACACCTTC; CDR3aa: CASSSRDRGPYGYTF
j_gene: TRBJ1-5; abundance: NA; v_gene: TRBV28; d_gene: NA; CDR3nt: TGTGCCAGCAGTCCCGTCCGACAGGGCAATCAGCCCCAGCATTTT; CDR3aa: CASSPVRQGNQPQHF
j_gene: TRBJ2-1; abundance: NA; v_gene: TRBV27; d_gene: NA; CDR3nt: TGTGCCAGCACAGGGAGTAAATATGAGCAGTTCTTC; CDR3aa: CASTGSKYEQFF
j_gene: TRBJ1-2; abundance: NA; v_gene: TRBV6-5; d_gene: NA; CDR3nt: TGTGCCAGCAGACCCCCTGCTGCTGGCTACACCTTC; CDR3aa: CASRPPAAGYTF
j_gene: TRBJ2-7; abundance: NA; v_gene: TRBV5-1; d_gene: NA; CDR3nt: TGCGCCAGCAGCTTGGCCCGGGCAGACTACGAGCAGTACTTC; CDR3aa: CASSLARADYEQYF
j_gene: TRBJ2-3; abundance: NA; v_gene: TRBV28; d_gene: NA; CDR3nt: TGTGCCAGCAGTCCCGGACCCTCCGATACGCAGTATTTT; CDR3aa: CASSPGPSDTQYF
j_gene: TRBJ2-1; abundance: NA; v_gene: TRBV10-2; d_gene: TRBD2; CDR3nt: TGCGCCAGCAGCACACTAGCGGGAGGGAGGAATGAGCAGTTCTTC; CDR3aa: CASSTLAGGRNEQFF
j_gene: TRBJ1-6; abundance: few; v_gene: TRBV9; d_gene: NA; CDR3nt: TGTGCCAGCAGCCAACAGGTCCGTCAGTCACCCCTCCACTTT; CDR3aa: CASSQQVRQSPLHF
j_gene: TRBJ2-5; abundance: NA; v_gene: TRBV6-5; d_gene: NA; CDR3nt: TGTGCCAGCAGTTCCCATTTGTCAAGCGGCCAAGAGACCCAGTACTTC; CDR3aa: CASSSHLSSGQETQYF
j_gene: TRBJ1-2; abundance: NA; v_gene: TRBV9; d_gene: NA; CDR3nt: TGTGCCAGCAATGGCTTTTATGGCTACACCTTC; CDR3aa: CASNGFYGYTF
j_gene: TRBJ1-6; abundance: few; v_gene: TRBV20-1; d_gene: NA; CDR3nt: TGCAGTGCTAGTCTTTCAGGGGTCCGTGAGAATTCACCCCTCCACTTT; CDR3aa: CSASLSGVRENSPLHF
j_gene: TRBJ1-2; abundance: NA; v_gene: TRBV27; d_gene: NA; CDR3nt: TGTGCCAGCAGTCCCTCAAGTGGGGGGCTGTGGTATGGCTACACCTTC; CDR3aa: CASSPSSGGLWYGYTF
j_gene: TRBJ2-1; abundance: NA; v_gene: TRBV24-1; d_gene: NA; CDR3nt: TGTGCCACCAGCGATTCCTCCGGGACCTATTACAATGAGCAGTTCTTC; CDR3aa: CATSDSSGTYYNEQFF
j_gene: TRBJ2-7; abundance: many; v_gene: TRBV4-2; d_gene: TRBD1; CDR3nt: TGTGCCAGCAGCCACCCGGGACAGGACTCCTACGAGCAGTACTTC; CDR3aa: CASSHPGQDSYEQYF
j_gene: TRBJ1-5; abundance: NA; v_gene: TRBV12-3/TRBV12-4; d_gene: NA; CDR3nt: TGTGCCAGCAGTTTTACGGCTCAGCCCCAGCATTTT; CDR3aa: CASSFTAQPQHF
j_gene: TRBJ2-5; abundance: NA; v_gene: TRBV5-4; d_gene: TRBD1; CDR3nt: TGTGCCAGCACCTTGGGAGGGACAGGGGCGACCCGCGAGACCCAGTACTTC; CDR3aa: CASTLGGTGATRETQYF
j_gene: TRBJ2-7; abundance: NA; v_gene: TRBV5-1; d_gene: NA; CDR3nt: TGCGCCAGCAGCCCGGACCTTTCCTACGAGCAGTACTTC; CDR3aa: CASSPDLSYEQYF
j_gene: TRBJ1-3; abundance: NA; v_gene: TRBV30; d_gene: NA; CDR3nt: TGTGCCTGGAGTGTACTTAGGGGGACAGGAAACACCATATATTTT; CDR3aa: CAWSVLRGTGNTIYF
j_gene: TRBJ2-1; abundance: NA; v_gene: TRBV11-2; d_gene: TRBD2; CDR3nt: TGTGCCAGCAGCCGCGGGCTAGCGGGAGTGAATGAGCAGTTCTTC; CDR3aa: CASSRGLAGVNEQFF
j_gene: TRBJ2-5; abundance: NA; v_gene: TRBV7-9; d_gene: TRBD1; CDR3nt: TGTGCCAGCAGCATGACAGGGGCGGGACAAGAGACCCAGTACTTC; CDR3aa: CASSMTGAGQETQYF
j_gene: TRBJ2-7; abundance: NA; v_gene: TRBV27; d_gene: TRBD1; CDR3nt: TGTGCCAGCAGTCGTAGACAGGGGGACTACGAGCAGTACTTC; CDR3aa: CASSRRQGDYEQYF
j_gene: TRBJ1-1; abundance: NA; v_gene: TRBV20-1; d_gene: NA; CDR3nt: TGCAGTGCCGTCATGAACACTGAAGCTTTCTTT; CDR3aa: CSAVMNTEAFF
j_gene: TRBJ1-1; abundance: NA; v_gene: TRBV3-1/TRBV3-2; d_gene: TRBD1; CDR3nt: TGTGCCAGCAGCCAGGGGGACAGGGGGAACACTGAAGCTTTCTTT; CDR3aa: CASSQGDRGNTEAFF
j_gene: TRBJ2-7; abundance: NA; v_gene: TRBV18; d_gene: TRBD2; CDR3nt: TGTGCCAGCTCACCAGTGACTAGCGGACACTCCTACGAGCAGTACTTC; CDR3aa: CASSPVTSGHSYEQYF
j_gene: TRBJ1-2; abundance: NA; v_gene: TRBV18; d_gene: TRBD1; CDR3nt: TGTGCCAGCTCACCCTCTGGACAGGGGTATGGCTACACCTTC; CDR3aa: CASSPSGQGYGYTF
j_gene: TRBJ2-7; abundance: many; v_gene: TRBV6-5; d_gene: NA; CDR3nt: TGTGCCAGCAGGGGGTCCAGCTCCTACGAGCAGTACTTC; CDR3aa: CASRGSSSYEQYF
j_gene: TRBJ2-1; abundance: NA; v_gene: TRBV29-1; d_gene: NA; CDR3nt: TGCAGCGTTGACCGGGGGCCGGATGAGCAGTTCTTC; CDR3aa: CSVDRGPDEQFF
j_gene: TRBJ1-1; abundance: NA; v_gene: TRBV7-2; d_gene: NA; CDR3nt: TGTGCCAGCAGCTTATATACAGCCATGAACACTGAAGCTTTCTTT; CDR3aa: CASSLYTAMNTEAFF
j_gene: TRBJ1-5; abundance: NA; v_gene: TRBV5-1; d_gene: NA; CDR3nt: TGCGCCAGCAGCTTGAATGGGGGTTTAGATCAGCCCCAGCATTTT; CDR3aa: CASSLNGGLDQPQHF
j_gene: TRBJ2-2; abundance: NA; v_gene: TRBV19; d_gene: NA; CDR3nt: TGTGCCAGTAGTCAGACGGACTATCGGGCCCGGAACACCGGGGAGCTGTTTTTT; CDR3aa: CASSQTDYRARNTGELFF
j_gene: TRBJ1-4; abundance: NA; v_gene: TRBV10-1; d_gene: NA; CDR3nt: TGCGCCAGCAGTGAGTCCCCGGTTGCAACTAATGAAAAACTGTTTTTT; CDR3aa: CASSESPVATNEKLFF
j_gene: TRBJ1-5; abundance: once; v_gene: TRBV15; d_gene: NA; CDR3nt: TGTGCCACCAGCAGAGGGGGAGGAACTCAGCCCCAGCATTTT; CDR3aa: CATSRGGGTQPQHF
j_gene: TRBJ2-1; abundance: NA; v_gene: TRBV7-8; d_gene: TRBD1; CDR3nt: TGTGCCAGCAGCCGAACCGGGACAGGGCGCAATGAGCAGTTCTTC; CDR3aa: CASSRTGTGRNEQFF
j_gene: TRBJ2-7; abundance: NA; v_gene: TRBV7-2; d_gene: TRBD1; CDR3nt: TGTGCCAGCAGCGAGGGATACCGGGACAGCTTTTCCCACGAGCAGTACTTC; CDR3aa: CASSEGYRDSFSHEQYF
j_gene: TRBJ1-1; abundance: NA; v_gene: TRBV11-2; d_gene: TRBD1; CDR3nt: TGTGCCAGCAGCGGAGGACAGGGATGGGACACTGAAGCTTTCTTT; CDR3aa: CASSGGQGWDTEAFF
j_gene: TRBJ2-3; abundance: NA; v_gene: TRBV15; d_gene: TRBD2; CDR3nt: TGTGCCACACTTAGCGGGAGGGGAATCAGCACAGATACGCAGTATTTT; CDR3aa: CATLSGRGISTDTQYF
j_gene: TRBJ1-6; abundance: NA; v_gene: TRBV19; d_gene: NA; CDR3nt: TGTGCCAGTAGTATAAAGGGTTCACCCCTCCACTTT; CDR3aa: CASSIKGSPLHF
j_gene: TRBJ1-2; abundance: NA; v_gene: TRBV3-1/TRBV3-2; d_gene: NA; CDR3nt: TGTGCCAGCAGCCCCCCCTGGAGAGAAGTCGGCTACACCTTC; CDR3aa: CASSPPWREVGYTF
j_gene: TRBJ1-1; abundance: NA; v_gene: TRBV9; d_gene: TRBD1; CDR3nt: TGTGCCAGCAGCGAGGGACAGACAATGAACACTGAAGCTTTCTTT; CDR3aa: CASSEGQTMNTEAFF
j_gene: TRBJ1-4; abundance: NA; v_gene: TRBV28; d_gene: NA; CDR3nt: TGTGCCAGCAGGATGACCTCGAGGACTACACGGCACCCTAATAATGAAAAACTGTTTTTT; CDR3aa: CASRMTSRTTRHPNNEKLFF
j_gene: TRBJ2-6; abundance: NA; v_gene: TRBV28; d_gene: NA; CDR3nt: TGTGCCAGCAGTGGGGTGTCTGGGGCCAACGTCCTGACTTTC; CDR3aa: CASSGVSGANVLTF
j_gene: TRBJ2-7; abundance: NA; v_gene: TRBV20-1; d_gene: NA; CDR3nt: TGCAGTGCTAGTCCTCCCGGCTACGAGCAGTACTTC; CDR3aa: CSASPPGYEQYF
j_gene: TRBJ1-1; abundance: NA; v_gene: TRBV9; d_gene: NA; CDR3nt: TGTGCCAGCAGCGTAGGATCAGCTAACACTGAAGCTTTCTTT; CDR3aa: CASSVGSANTEAFF